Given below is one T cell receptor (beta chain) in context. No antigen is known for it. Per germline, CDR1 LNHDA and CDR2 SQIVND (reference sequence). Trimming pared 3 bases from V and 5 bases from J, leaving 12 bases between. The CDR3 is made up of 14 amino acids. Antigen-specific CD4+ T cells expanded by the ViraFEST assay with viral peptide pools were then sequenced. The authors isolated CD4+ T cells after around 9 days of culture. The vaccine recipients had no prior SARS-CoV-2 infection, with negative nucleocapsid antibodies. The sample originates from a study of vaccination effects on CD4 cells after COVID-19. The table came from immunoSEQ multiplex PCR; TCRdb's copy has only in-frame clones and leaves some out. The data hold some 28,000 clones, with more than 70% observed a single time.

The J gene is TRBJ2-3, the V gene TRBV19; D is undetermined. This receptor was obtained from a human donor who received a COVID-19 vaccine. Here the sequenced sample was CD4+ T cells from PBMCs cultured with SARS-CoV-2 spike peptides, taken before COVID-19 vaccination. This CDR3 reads CASSIYGSEDTQYF. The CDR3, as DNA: TGTGCCAGTAGTATTTACGGGTCGGAAGATACGCAGTATTTT. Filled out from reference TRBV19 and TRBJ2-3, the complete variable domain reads DGGITQSPKYLFRKEGQNVTLSCEQNLNHDAMYWYRQDPGQGLRLIYYSQIVNDFQKGDIAEGYSVSREKKESFPLTVTSAQKNPTAFYLCASSIYGSEDTQYFGPGTRLTVL.